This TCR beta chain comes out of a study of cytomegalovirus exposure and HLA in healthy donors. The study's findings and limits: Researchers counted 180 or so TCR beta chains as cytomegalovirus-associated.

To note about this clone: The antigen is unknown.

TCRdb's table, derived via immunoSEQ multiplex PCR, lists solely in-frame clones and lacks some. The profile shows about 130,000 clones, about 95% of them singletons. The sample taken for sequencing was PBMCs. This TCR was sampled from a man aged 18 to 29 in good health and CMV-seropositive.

CDR3 DNA: TGTGCCAGCAGTTTTCCCGGAGCGGGAGGGCCAAGGACAGATACGCAGTATTTT. It specifies CASSFPGAGGPRTDTQYF. The chain employs TRBV28 and TRBJ2-3, with 10 positions matching TRBD2. Germline V gives CDR1 MDHEN, CDR2 SYDVKM. Trimming cost V 3 bases and J 3 bases; bases outside gene matches: 12. This CDR3 has 18 amino acids.